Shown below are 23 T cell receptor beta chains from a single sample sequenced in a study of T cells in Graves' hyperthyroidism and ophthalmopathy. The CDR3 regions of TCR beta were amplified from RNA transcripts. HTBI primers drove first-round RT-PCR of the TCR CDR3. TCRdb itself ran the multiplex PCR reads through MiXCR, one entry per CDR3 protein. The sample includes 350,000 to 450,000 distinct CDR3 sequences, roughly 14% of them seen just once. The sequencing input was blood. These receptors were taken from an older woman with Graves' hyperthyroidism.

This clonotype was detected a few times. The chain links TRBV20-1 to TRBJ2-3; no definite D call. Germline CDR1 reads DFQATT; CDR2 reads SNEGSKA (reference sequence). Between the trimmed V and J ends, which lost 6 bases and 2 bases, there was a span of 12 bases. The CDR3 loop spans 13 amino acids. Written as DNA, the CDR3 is TGCAGTGCAGTCTCCGAGATCACAGATACGCAGTATTTT. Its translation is CSAVSEITDTQYF.

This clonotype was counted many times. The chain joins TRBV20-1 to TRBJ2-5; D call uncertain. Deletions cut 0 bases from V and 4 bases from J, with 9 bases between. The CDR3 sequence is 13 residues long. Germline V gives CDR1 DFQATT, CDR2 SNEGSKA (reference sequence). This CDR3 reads CSARDWQIETQYF. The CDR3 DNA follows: TGCAGTGCTAGAGATTGGCAGATAGAGACCCAGTACTTC.

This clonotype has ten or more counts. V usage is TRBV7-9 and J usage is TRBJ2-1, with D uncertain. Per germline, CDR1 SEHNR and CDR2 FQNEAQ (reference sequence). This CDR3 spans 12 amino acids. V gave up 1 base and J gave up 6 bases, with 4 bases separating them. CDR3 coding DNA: TGTGCCAGCAGCTTAGTTATCAATGAGCAGTTCTTC. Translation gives CASSLVINEQFF.

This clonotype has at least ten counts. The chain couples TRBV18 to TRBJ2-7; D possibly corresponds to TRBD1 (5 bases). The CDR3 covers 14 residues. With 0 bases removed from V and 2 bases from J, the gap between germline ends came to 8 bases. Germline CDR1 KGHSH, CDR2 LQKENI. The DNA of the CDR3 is TGTGCCAGCTCACCACCAGGGGAACCCTACGAGCAGTACTTC. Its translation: CASSPPGEPYEQYF.

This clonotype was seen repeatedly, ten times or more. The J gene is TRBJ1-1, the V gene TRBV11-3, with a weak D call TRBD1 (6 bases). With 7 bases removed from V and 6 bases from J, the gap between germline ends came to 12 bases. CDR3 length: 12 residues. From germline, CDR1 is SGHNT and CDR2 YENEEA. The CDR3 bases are TGTGCCAGCACCCTAGGGGGGGCTGAAGCTTTCTTT. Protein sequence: CASTLGGAEAFF.

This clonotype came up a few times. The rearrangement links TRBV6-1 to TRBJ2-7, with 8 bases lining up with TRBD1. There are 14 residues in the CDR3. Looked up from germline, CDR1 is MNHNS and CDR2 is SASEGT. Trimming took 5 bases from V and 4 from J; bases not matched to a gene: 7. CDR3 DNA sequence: TGTGCCAGCAGTCCGGGACAGGAGTCTTACGAGCAGTACTTC. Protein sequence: CASSPGQESYEQYF.

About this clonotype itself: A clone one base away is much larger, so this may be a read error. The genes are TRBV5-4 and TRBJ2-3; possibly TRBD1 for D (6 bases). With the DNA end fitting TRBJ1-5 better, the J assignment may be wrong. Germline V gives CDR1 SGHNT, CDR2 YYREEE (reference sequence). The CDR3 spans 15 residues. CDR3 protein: CASTWGAGPTDTQHF. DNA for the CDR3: TGTGCCAGCACCTGGGGGGCAGGCCCCACAGATACGCAGCATTTT.

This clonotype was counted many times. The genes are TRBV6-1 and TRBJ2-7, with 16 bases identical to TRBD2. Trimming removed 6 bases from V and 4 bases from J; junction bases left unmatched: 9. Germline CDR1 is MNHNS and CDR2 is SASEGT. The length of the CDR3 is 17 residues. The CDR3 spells CASSLLGTSGRAYEQYF. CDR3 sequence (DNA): TGTGCCAGCAGCCTCCTCGGGACTAGCGGGAGGGCTTACGAGCAGTACTTC.

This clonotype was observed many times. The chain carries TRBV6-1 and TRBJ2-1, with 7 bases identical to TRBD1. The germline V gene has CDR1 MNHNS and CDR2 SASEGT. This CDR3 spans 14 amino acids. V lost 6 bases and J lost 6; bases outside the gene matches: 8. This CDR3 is CASRNLGQFNEQFF. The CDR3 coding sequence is TGTGCCAGCAGAAACCTGGGACAGTTCAATGAGCAGTTCTTC.

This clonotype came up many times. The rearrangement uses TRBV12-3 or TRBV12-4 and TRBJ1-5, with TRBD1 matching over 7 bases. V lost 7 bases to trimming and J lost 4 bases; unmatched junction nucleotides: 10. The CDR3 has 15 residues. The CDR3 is CASNHQGTVNQPQHF. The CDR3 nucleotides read TGTGCCAGCAACCACCAAGGGACAGTTAATCAGCCCCAGCATTTT.

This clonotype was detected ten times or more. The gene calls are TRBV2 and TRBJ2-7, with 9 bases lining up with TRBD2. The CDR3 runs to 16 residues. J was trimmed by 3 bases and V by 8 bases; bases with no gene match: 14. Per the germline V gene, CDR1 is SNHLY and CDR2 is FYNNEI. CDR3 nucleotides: TGTGCCAGCCAACAGCGGACTAGCGCCCTTTACTACGAGCAGTACTTC. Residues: CASQQRTSALYYEQYF.

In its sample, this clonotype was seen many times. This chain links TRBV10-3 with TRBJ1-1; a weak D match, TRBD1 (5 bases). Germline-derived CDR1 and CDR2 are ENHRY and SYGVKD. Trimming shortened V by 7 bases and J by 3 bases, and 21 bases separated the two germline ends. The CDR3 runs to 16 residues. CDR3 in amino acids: CAIKGSQGGLDTEAFF. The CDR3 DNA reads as TGTGCCATCAAGGGATCGCAGGGCGGGTTGGACACTGAAGCTTTCTTT.

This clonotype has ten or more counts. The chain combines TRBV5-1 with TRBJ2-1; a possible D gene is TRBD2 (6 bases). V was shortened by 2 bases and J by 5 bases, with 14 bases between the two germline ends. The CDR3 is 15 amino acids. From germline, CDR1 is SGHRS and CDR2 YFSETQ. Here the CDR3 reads CASSFGRTGDNEQFF. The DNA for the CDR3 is TGCGCCAGCAGCTTCGGGCGGACGGGGGACAATGAGCAGTTCTTC.

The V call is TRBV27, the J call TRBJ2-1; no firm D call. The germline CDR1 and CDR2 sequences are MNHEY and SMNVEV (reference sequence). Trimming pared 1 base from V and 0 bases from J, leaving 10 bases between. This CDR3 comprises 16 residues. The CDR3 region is CASSLFATSSYNEQFF. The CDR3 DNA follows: TGTGCCAGCAGTTTATTTGCGACGAGCTCCTACAATGAGCAGTTCTTC.

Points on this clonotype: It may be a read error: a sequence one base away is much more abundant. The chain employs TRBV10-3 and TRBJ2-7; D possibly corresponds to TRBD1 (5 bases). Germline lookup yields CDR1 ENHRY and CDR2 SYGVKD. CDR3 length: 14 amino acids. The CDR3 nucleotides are TGTGCCGTCAGTGGTGGGCAGGGCTCCTACGAGCAGTACTTC. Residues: CAVSGGQGSYEQYF.

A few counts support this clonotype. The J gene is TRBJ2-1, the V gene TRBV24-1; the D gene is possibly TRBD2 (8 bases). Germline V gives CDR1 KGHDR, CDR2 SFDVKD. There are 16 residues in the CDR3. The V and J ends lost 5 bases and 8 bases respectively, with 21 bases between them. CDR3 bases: TGTGCCACCAGTGGAACAGGGGCTAGCGGGTCCTATGAGCAGTTCTTC. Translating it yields CATSGTGASGSYEQFF.

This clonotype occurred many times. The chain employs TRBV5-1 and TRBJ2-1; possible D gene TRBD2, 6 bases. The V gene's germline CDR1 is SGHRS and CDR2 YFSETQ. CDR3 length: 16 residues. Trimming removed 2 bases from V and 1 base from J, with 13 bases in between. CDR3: CASSFLVAGSYNEQFF. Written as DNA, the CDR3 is TGCGCCAGCAGCTTCCTTGTGGCGGGATCCTACAATGAGCAGTTCTTC.

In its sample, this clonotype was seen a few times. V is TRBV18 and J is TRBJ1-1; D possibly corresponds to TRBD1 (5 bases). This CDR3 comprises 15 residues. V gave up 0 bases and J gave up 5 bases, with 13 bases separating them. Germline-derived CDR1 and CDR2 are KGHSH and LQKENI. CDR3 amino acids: CASSPPGPVGTEAFF. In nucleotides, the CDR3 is TGTGCCAGCTCACCACCGGGGCCTGTGGGTACTGAAGCTTTCTTT.

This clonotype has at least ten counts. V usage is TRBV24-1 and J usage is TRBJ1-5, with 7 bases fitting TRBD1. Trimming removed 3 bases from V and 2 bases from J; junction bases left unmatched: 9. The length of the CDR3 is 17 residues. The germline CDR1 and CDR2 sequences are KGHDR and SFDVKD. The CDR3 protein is CATSDKGANIGNQPQHF. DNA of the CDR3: TGTGCCACCAGTGATAAGGGGGCGAATATTGGCAATCAGCCCCAGCATTTT.

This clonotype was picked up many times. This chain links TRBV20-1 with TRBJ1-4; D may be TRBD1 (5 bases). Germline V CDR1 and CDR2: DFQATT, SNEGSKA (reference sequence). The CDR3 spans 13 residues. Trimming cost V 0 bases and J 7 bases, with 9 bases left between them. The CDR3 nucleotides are TGCAGTGCTAGAGAGGGAAGGGGTGAAAAACTGTTTTTT. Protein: CSAREGRGEKLFF.

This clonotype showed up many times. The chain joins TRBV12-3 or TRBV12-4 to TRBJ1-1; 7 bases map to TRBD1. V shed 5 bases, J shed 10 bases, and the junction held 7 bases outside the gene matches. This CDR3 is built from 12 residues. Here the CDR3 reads CASSRDRAIAFF. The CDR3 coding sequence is TGTGCCAGCAGTCGAGACAGGGCCATAGCTTTCTTT.

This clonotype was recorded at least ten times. Here the CDR3 reads CSAPGSGTGTDTQYF. DNA of the CDR3: TGCAGTGCTCCGGGGAGCGGGACTGGCACAGATACGCAGTATTTT. The rearrangement joins TRBV20-1 to TRBJ2-3, with 7 bases matching TRBD2. CDR1 and CDR2 from the germline V gene are DFQATT and SNEGSKA (reference sequence). This CDR3 contains 15 residues. Trimming removed 5 bases from V and 1 base from J; junction bases left unmatched: 9.

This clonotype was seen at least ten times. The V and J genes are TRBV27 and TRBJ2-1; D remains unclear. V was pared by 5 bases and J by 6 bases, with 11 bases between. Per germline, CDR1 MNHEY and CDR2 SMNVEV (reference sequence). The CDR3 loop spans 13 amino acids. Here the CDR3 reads CASSVPLGNEQFF. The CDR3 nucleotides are TGTGCCAGCAGTGTCCCCCTGGGCAATGAGCAGTTCTTC.